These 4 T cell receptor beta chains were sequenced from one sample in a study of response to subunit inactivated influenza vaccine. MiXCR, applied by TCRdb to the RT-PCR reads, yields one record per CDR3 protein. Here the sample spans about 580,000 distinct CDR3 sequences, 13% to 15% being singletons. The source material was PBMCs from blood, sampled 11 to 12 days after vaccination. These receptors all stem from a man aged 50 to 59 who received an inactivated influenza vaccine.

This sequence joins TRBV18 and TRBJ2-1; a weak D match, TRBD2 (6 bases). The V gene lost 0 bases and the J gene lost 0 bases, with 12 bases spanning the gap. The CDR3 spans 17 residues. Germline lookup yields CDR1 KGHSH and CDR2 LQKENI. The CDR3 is CASSPPGLKSSYNEQFF. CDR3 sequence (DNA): TGTGCCAGCTCACCACCGGGACTCAAAAGCTCCTACAATGAGCAGTTCTTC.

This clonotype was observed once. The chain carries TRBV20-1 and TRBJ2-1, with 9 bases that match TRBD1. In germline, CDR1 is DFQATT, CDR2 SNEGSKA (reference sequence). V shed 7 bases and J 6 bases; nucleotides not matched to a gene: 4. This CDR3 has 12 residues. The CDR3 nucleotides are TGCAGTGTACAGGGGGCCTTCAATGAGCAGTTCTTC. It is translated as CSVQGAFNEQFF.

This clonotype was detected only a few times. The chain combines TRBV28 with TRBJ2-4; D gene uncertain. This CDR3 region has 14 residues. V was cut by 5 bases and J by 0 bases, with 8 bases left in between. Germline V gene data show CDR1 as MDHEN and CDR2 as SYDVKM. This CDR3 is CASSPSGAKNIQYF. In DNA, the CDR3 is TGTGCCAGCAGTCCCTCAGGAGCCAAAAACATTCAGTACTTC.

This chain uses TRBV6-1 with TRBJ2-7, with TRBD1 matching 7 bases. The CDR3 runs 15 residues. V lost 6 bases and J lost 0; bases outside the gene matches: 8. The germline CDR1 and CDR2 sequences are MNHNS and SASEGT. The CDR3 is CASSPRWDSSYEQYF. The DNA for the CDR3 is TGTGCCAGCAGCCCGAGGTGGGACAGCTCCTACGAGCAGTACTTC.